Shown below are 10 T cell receptor beta chains from a single sample sequenced in a study of beta chain features in type 1 diabetes (dated by TCRdb to 2016 to 2019). General conclusions and limits of the study: A moderate but significant shortening of TCRB CDR3 length was observed in type 1 diabetes patients in all four CD4+ subsets.

These TCRs' antigens remain unknown. The library was made by the immunoSEQ multiplex PCR assay. The entire isolated RNA was reverse transcribed using the High Capacity cDNA Reverse Transcription Kit, and thus expressed TCRB transcripts were sequenced. TCRdb obtained this table from immuneACCESS and retained in-frame rearrangements with V and J assigned. These tables miss some clones; where compared with another copy, unresolved V genes account for less than half of the shortfall, and the remainder is unexplained. For this sample there are some 360,000 clones; over 8.5% appear just once. Jointly, the top ten make up about 0.6% of the sample. The sequencing input was central memory CD4+ T cells from blood. The receptors originated from a man aged 30 to 39 with type 1 diabetes.

This clone was counted between two and nine times. The J gene is TRBJ2-1, the V gene TRBV4-2; D may be TRBD1 or TRBD2 (5 bases each). V lost 0 bases, J lost 2 bases, and 8 bases lay in between. This CDR3 has 15 amino acids. Germline V gives CDR1 LGHNA, CDR2 YNFKEQ. This chain's CDR3 is CASSQDGDPYNEQFF. CDR3 sequence (DNA): TGTGCCAGCAGCCAAGACGGGGACCCCTACAATGAGCAGTTCTTC.

The J gene is TRBJ1-5, the V gene TRBV7-8; TRBD1 might be the D (6 bases). The CDR3 is made up of 16 amino acids. Germline CDR1 SGHVS, CDR2 FQNEAQ. V was shortened by 4 bases and J by 4 bases, with 17 bases between the two germline ends. CDR3 sequence (DNA): TGTGCCAGCAGCTCAAGGTACGCAGGGGAAAATCAGCCCCAGCATTTT. This encodes CASSSRYAGENQPQHF.

The V call is TRBV6-1, the J call TRBJ1-2; D not resolved. V lost 0 bases and J lost 5, with 10 bases in between. The CDR3 runs to 14 residues. Germline loops: CDR1 MNHNS, CDR2 SASEGT. This chain's CDR3 is CASSEAGSYYGYTF. CDR3 nucleotides: TGTGCCAGCAGTGAAGCAGGCAGCTATTATGGCTACACCTTC.

This clone was picked up a small number of times. The chain links TRBV5-4 to TRBJ2-7, with 10 nucleotides matching TRBD2. The CDR3 length is 16 residues. Germline-derived CDR1 and CDR2 are SGHNT and YYREEE (reference sequence). The V gene end was trimmed by 0 bases and the J gene end by 2 bases; junction bases not matched to a gene: 5. CDR3 region: CASSLGGLAGAYEQYF. Here the CDR3 DNA reads TGTGCCAGCAGCTTGGGTGGGCTAGCGGGAGCCTACGAGCAGTACTTC.

This chain connects TRBV10-1 to TRBJ2-2; TRBD2 matches at 7 bases. Trimming at V came to 3 bases and at J to 9 bases, leaving 16 bases not matched to a gene. Germline V gene lookup returns CDR1 WNHNN and CDR2 SYGVQD (reference sequence). The CDR3 runs 17 residues. As DNA, the CDR3 is TGCGCCAGCAGTGAAAGGTTCGGCGGGAGTTTGGACCGGGAGCTGTTTTTT. Residues: CASSERFGGSLDRELFF.

Ten or more counts support this clone. The V and J genes are TRBV7-2 and TRBJ2-1, with 11 bases fitting TRBD2. Trimming removed 5 bases from V and 4 bases from J; junction bases left unmatched: 7. CDR1 is SGHTA, CDR2 FQGNSA, per germline. The CDR3 is made up of 16 amino acids. This chain's CDR3 is CASSHHRTSGYNEQFF. The CDR3 bases are TGTGCCAGCAGCCATCATAGGACTAGCGGGTACAATGAGCAGTTCTTC.

This clone was counted between two and nine times. This chain connects TRBV10-3 to TRBJ1-3; no firm D call. CDR1 and CDR2 (germline): ENHRY, SYGVKD. Trimming cost V 4 bases and J 0 bases, with 7 bases left between them. The CDR3 consists of 14 residues. The CDR3 is CAISGSVSGNTIYF. The CDR3 nucleotides are TGTGCCATCAGTGGTTCCGTCTCTGGAAACACCATATATTTT.

This clone was found a few times. The CDR3 region is CASSLSREDTQYF. CDR3 bases: TGTGCCAGCAGCTTGAGCAGGGAAGATACGCAGTATTTT. The rearrangement uses TRBV7-9 and TRBJ2-3; D possibly corresponds to TRBD1 (5 bases). Trimming pared 3 bases from V and 5 bases from J, leaving 9 bases between. Germline CDR1 reads SEHNR; CDR2 reads FQNEAQ (reference sequence). This CDR3 region has 13 residues.

The CDR3 loop is CASSFWGLNTEAFF. In DNA, the CDR3 is TGTGCCAGCAGTTTTTGGGGACTGAACACTGAAGCTTTCTTT. The chain is built from TRBV27 and TRBJ1-1; maybe TRBD1 (5 bases). CDR1 and CDR2 (germline): MNHEY, SMNVEV (reference sequence). This CDR3 contains 14 residues. Trimming left V 3 bases short and J 0 bases short, with 8 bases between.

The rearrangement joins TRBV5-4 to TRBJ2-3; tentatively, D is TRBD2 (6 bases). From germline, CDR1 is SGHNT and CDR2 YYREEE (reference sequence). The CDR3 consists of 13 residues. V lost 2 bases, J lost 3 bases, and 7 bases lay in between. CDR3 nucleotides: TGTGCCAGCAGCTTCGGGGGAACAGATACGCAGTATTTT. This encodes CASSFGGTDTQYF.